The 10 T cell receptor beta chains in this list originate from one sample, sequenced in a study of human T cells and chemical hapten exposure. One entry per CDR3 protein results from TCRdb running MiXCR on the RACE reads. Altogether approximately 350,000 distinct CDR3 sequences are present, around 6% being singletons, with the ten largest covering around 6.1%. Time point denoted: patch test 2, 6 weeks after DPC sensitization. The sample's treatment: therapeutic diphenylcyclopropenone sensitization with weekly scalp DPC. This sample comprised whole blood, obtained in connection with sensitization to the hapten diphenylcyclopropenone (DPC). These receptor sequences come from a woman under 30 with alopecia areata. Some clones in this sample may be carry-over from other donors' samples.

This clonotype was recorded many times. The chain uses TRBV5-1 and TRBJ1-4, with TRBD1 matching over 8 bases. CDR3 size: 15 residues. Germline V lookup: CDR1 SGHRS, CDR2 YFSETQ. V was pared by 4 bases and J by 8 bases, with 10 bases of the junction left unmatched. CDR3 region: CASSPEGTGVEKLFF. In DNA, the CDR3 is TGCGCCAGCAGCCCCGAAGGGACAGGTGTGGAAAAACTGTTTTTT.

This clonotype was seen only a few times. The V and J genes are TRBV6-2 or TRBV6-3 and TRBJ2-7; a possible D gene is TRBD1 (6 bases). V lost 2 bases, J lost 4 bases, and 15 bases lay in between. The CDR3 extends over 15 amino acids. The germline gives CDR1 MNHEY, CDR2 SVGEGT. CDR3 DNA: TGTGCCAGCAGTTACGATGCAGGGGCCAGATACGAGCAGTACTTC. Amino acid sequence: CASSYDAGARYEQYF.

This chain links TRBV7-2 with TRBJ2-7; no reliable D call. Germline values: CDR1 SGHTA, CDR2 FQGNSA. The CDR3 extends over 15 amino acids. The V and J ends lost 0 bases and 2 bases respectively, with 11 bases between them. CDR3: CASSLAWGTAYEQYF. CDR3 DNA: TGTGCCAGCAGCTTAGCCTGGGGAACCGCCTACGAGCAGTACTTC.

This clonotype was counted at least ten times. V is TRBV6-2 or TRBV6-3 and J is TRBJ1-5; D remains unclear. CDR3 size: 16 residues. The germline V gene has CDR1 MNHEY and CDR2 SVGEGT. Trimming shortened V by 2 bases and J by 0 bases, and 11 bases separated the two germline ends. The CDR3 loop reads CASSYLLDYSNQPQHF. DNA of the CDR3: TGTGCCAGCAGTTACCTCTTGGACTATAGCAATCAGCCCCAGCATTTT.

This clonotype showed up just a few times. The chain carries TRBV27 and TRBJ2-2; the match to TRBD1 covers 8 bases. Germline trimming cut 4 bases from V and 1 base from J; bases unmatched to any gene: 8. Germline CDR1 MNHEY, CDR2 SMNVEV (reference sequence). The CDR3 has 17 amino acids. The CDR3 DNA sequence: TGTGCCAGCAGTTCCCCACAGGGGGAGATGAACACCGGGGAGCTGTTTTTT. It yields the protein CASSSPQGEMNTGELFF.

This clonotype was counted ten times or more. This chain joins TRBV4-2 and TRBJ2-3; D gene uncertain. The CDR3 sequence is 17 residues long. V was trimmed by 0 bases and J by 6 bases, leaving 19 bases between them. CDR1 is LGHNA, CDR2 YNFKEQ, per germline. The CDR3 sequence is CASSQEVDRRTRDTQYF. CDR3 nucleotide sequence: TGTGCCAGCAGCCAAGAAGTGGACCGACGAACGAGGGATACGCAGTATTTT.

The V and J genes are TRBV7-2 and TRBJ1-4; perhaps TRBD1 as D (6 bases). Germline V gene lookup returns CDR1 SGHTA and CDR2 FQGNSA. Deletions cut 6 bases from V and 3 bases from J, with 20 bases between. The CDR3 totals 17 residues. The CDR3 DNA sequence: TGTGCCAGCAGATACAGCAGCCGGGGGCAGGCTAATGAAAAACTGTTTTTT. The encoded protein is CASRYSSRGQANEKLFF.

To note about this clonotype: A read error may explain this, as a much larger clone is one base away. V gene TRBV4-3 combines with J gene TRBJ1-2; D remains ambiguous. The CDR3 has 15 amino acids. From germline, CDR1 is LGHNA and CDR2 YSLEER. The CDR3 spells CPSSQEASSNYGYTF. CDR3 bases: TGCCCCAGCAGCCAAGAAGCCTCCTCTAACTATGGCTACACCTTC.

This clonotype came up a few times. The chain employs TRBV12-3 or TRBV12-4 and TRBJ2-2, with 7 bases fitting TRBD2. The V segment lost 2 bases and the J segment 13 bases; nucleotides outside the gene matches: 1. The CDR3 is 11 amino acids. The CDR3 nucleotides are TGTGCCAGCAGTTTAATAGCGGGGCTGTTTTTT. It translates to CASSLIAGLFF.

This clonotype was seen a few times. This chain connects TRBV27 to TRBJ2-7; D remains unclear. This CDR3 is built from 14 residues. Germline V gene sequence: CDR1 MNHEY, CDR2 SMNVEV (reference sequence). Deletions cut 4 bases from V and 1 base from J, with 11 bases between. CDR3 amino acids: CASSSTWTSYEQYF. Here the CDR3 DNA reads TGTGCCAGCAGTTCCACCTGGACGTCCTACGAGCAGTACTTC.